What follows are 32 T cell receptor beta chains derived from one specimen sequenced in a study of blood T cells in healthy people across ages. Primers used in a second PCR of roughly 6 to 11 cycles were a sample-barcoded 5' primer and a J-beta primer mix. TCRdb reprocessed the 5' RACE reads with MiXCR, giving one entry per CDR3 protein. The sample consists of about 760,000 distinct CDR3 sequences, around three fifths of them appearing once. The source material was blood. These receptors were collected from a man between 35 and 55 years old in good health.

V gene TRBV28 combines with J gene TRBJ2-1; no definite D call. The CDR3 totals 15 residues. The germline gives CDR1 MDHEN, CDR2 SYDVKM. The germline V and J ends were trimmed by 6 bases and 0 bases, with 12 bases remaining between them. This CDR3 is CASRTRPSSYNEQFF. The CDR3 coding sequence is TGTGCCAGCAGGACAAGGCCTAGCTCCTACAATGAGCAGTTCTTC.

The gene calls are TRBV27 and TRBJ2-7; no definite D call. Germline CDR1 and CDR2: MNHEY and SMNVEV (reference sequence). This CDR3 contains 13 residues. Trimming took off 6 bases at V and 2 bases at J, with 11 bases between the two ends. CDR3 nucleotide sequence: TGTGCCAGCAGGGACGCTAATACCTACGAGCAGTACTTC. The encoded protein is CASRDANTYEQYF.

In regard to this clonotype: The germline gene is not matched at one end of the junction; a read error may be the cause. The chain recombines TRBV20-1 with TRBJ1-2; no clear D gene. CDR3 length equals 13 residues. Germline CDR1 reads DFQATT; CDR2 reads SNEGSKA (reference sequence). CDR3 in DNA: TGCAGTACTAGAAACACGGCTGACTATGGCTACACCTTC. Translation gives CSTRNTADYGYTF.

V is TRBV20-1 and J is TRBJ2-5, with a possible D match to TRBD2 (5 bases). The germline V gene has CDR1 DFQATT and CDR2 SNEGSKA (reference sequence). Trimming took 6 bases from V and 5 from J, leaving 16 bases between them. The CDR3 covers 13 residues. The CDR3 loop is CSAGGPLGETQYF. DNA of the CDR3: TGCAGTGCGGGCGGGCCCTTGGGGGAGACCCAGTACTTC.

This clonotype was seen more than once but under ten times. J is TRBJ2-7 and V is TRBV29-1; tentative D call: TRBD1 (6 bases). There are 13 residues in the CDR3. The V and J ends lost 0 bases and 5 bases respectively, with 11 bases between them. CDR1 and CDR2 (germline): SQVTM, ANQGSEA. The CDR3, as DNA: TGCAGCGTTGAAGAGGGGGCGTTCGACGAGCAGTACTTC. This sequence encodes CSVEEGAFDEQYF.

The CDR3 sequence: CATSRDARGIDNEQFF. CDR3 DNA: TGTGCCACCAGCAGAGATGCCAGGGGGATCGACAATGAGCAGTTCTTC. This chain links TRBV15 with TRBJ2-1; TRBD1 matches 7 bases. The CDR3 has 16 residues. The V segment lost 0 bases and the J segment 5 bases; nucleotides outside the gene matches: 7. Germline CDR1 LNHNV, CDR2 YYDKDF (reference sequence).

V and J are TRBV20-1 and TRBJ1-2, with a possible D match to TRBD1 (6 bases). The V gene lost 0 bases and the J gene lost 2 bases, with 16 bases spanning the gap. Germline V gives CDR1 DFQATT, CDR2 SNEGSKA (reference sequence). CDR3 size: 16 residues. The CDR3 bases are TGCAGTGCTAGAGATATAAGGGGGGGCCTGAACTATGGCTACACCTTC. Its translation is CSARDIRGGLNYGYTF.

The chain recombines TRBV12-3 or TRBV12-4 with TRBJ2-7; D unclear. The J call may be mistaken, given a closer DNA end match to TRBJ2-5. This CDR3 has 14 amino acids. CDR3 sequence reads: CASGPWAGEETQYF. The CDR3 DNA reads TGTGCCAGCGGACCCTGGGCTGGCGAAGAGACCCAGTACTTC.

This clonotype was detected a few times. The rearrangement links TRBV12-3 or TRBV12-4 to TRBJ1-2, with no clear D. This CDR3 contains 13 residues. The V and J ends lost 8 bases and 1 base respectively, with 11 bases between them. The CDR3 loop is CASRQSGNYGYTF. The CDR3 bases are TGTGCCAGCCGCCAGAGCGGTAACTATGGCTACACCTTC.

The V call is TRBV6-2 or TRBV6-3, the J call TRBJ1-1, with a tentative D call TRBD1 (5 bases). This CDR3 region has 14 residues. The germline gives CDR1 MNHEY, CDR2 SVGEGT. V lost 6 bases and J 5 bases, leaving 16 bases between the germline ends. This CDR3 reads CASSSGSWGTEAFF. The DNA of the CDR3 is TGTGCCAGCAGCTCAGGTAGCTGGGGGACTGAAGCTTTCTTT.

The chain combines TRBV12-3 or TRBV12-4 with TRBJ1-2, with a possible D match to TRBD1 (5 bases). CDR3 size: 13 residues. V was cut by 6 bases and J by 3 bases, with 11 bases left in between. CDR3 DNA sequence: TGTGCCAGCAGCTTCGGACACTACTATGGCTACACCTTC. This codes for CASSFGHYYGYTF.

V and J are TRBV12-3 or TRBV12-4 and TRBJ1-5; D gene uncertain. Between the trimmed V and J ends, which lost 2 bases and 2 bases, there was a span of 10 bases. The CDR3 length is 15 residues. CDR3 sequence (DNA): TGTGCCAGCAGTTTATGGAGGGAGGGCAATCAGCCCCAGCATTTT. It yields the protein CASSLWREGNQPQHF.

The chain couples TRBV4-1 to TRBJ2-5; D perhaps matches TRBD1 (5 bases). V was trimmed by 0 bases and J by 11 bases, leaving 19 bases between them. CDR1 MGHRA and CDR2 YSYEKL come from the germline V gene. The CDR3 spans 15 residues. This chain's CDR3 is CASSQDRTSYGEQYF. The CDR3 nucleotides are TGCGCCAGCAGCCAAGATCGGACAAGTTACGGAGAGCAGTACTTC.

The CDR3 sequence: CSVAPRTLRHEQYF. The CDR3 region has the DNA TGCAGCGTTGCCCCGCGGACCCTACGCCACGAGCAGTACTTC. The chain recombines TRBV29-1 with TRBJ2-7; the D is unclear. The CDR3 runs 14 residues. V was shortened by 4 bases and J by 5 bases, with 18 bases between the two germline ends. Germline V lookup: CDR1 SQVTM, CDR2 ANQGSEA.

The chain links TRBV7-2 to TRBJ2-3; D possibly corresponds to TRBD2 (6 bases). V lost 5 bases and J 2 bases, leaving 14 bases between the germline ends. This CDR3 spans 15 amino acids. Germline CDR1 reads SGHTA; CDR2 reads FQGNSA. The CDR3 here is CASSRIRGNTDTQYF. The CDR3 DNA reads as TGTGCCAGCAGCCGTATTCGGGGGAACACAGATACGCAGTATTTT.

The genes are TRBV5-5 and TRBJ2-3; D call uncertain. The germline V gene has CDR1 SGHKS and CDR2 YYEKEE (reference sequence). V shed 0 bases and J shed 2 bases, with 10 bases lying between them. The CDR3 has 15 residues. The CDR3 coding sequence is TGTGCCAGCAGCTTGGCCGGTTTGCTCACAGATACGCAGTATTTT. This gives the protein CASSLAGLLTDTQYF.

This sequence joins TRBV21-1 and TRBJ2-2; the DNA was not compared with TRBD1, the D call given in the table. TRBV21-1 is designated a pseudogene. The CDR3 is 14 amino acids. The CDR3 DNA reads as TGTGCCAGCAGCAAGGACAGCTCAGGCGGGGAGCTGTTTTTT. The encoded protein is CASSKDSSGGELFF.

This clonotype was picked up a small number of times. This CDR3 is CAISETGLDREQFF. The CDR3 region has the DNA TGTGCCATCAGTGAGACGGGACTAGACAGGGAGCAGTTCTTC. The chain combines TRBV10-3 with TRBJ2-1, with 8 bases identical to TRBD2. CDR1 and CDR2 from the germline V gene are ENHRY and SYGVKD. V lost 2 bases, J lost 10 bases, and 7 bases stayed unmatched. This CDR3 contains 14 residues.

This clonotype came up once. The chain couples TRBV11-2 to TRBJ1-2; D gene uncertain. This CDR3 region has 15 residues. Trimming took 5 bases from V and 8 from J, leaving 21 bases between them. CDR1 and CDR2 (germline): SGHAT, FQNNGV. CDR3 region: CASSLAGSKRKGYTF. Written as DNA, the CDR3 is TGTGCCAGCAGCCTCGCAGGTTCCAAGAGAAAAGGCTACACCTTC.

This clonotype has more than one count but fewer than ten. The chain couples TRBV20-1 to TRBJ2-1, with TRBD2 as a possible D gene (7 bases). CDR3 length: 16 amino acids. The V end lost 0 bases, the J end lost 3 bases, and 15 bases lay between the germline ends. Germline V gene lookup returns CDR1 DFQATT and CDR2 SNEGSKA (reference sequence). The CDR3 DNA follows: TGCAGTGCTAGAGATCTATTGGGAGGGGGCTACAATGAGCAGTTCTTC. Amino acid sequence: CSARDLLGGGYNEQFF.

The chain employs TRBV21-1 and TRBJ2-7; the table's D call, TRBD2, has no DNA check behind it. TRBV21-1 counts as a pseudogene. The CDR3 covers 14 residues. The CDR3 DNA reads as TGTGCCAGCAGCAAAGGACTAGAAAGAGGCGAGCAGTACTTC. It translates to CASSKGLERGEQYF.

This clonotype occurred a few times. J is TRBJ1-2 and V is TRBV18; 8 nucleotides agree with TRBD1. The CDR3 covers 14 residues. CDR1 is KGHSH and CDR2 is LQKENI in the germline V gene. The V segment lost 2 bases and the J segment 6 bases; nucleotides outside the gene matches: 5. The CDR3 is CASSPETGADGYTF. The CDR3 coding sequence is TGTGCCAGCTCACCAGAGACAGGGGCCGATGGCTACACCTTC.

This clonotype came up a few times. The chain couples TRBV5-1 to TRBJ1-2; TRBD1 matches 7 bases. The CDR3 is 15 amino acids. The germline gives CDR1 SGHRS, CDR2 YFSETQ. Germline trimming cut 1 base from V and 4 bases from J; bases unmatched to any gene: 7. CDR3 region: CASSLNTGDSYGYTF. The CDR3 nucleotides read TGCGCCAGCAGCTTGAATACAGGGGATTCCTATGGCTACACCTTC.

CDR3 nucleotide sequence: TGTGCCATCAGGGGCGAAGACTCTAGCACAGATACGCAGTATTTT. It translates to CAIRGEDSSTDTQYF. The chain uses TRBV10-3 and TRBJ2-3; D unresolved. Trimming shortened V by 6 bases and J by 0 bases, and 13 bases separated the two germline ends. Germline V gives CDR1 ENHRY, CDR2 SYGVKD. The CDR3 covers 15 residues.

J is TRBJ2-3 and V is TRBV12-3 or TRBV12-4; 13 bases agree with TRBD2. The CDR3 loop spans 18 amino acids. With V trimmed by 6 bases and J by 1 base, 10 bases remained unmatched. The CDR3 sequence is CASSPPLGLAGGTDTQYF. For the CDR3, the DNA is TGTGCCAGCAGCCCACCCCTCGGACTAGCGGGGGGCACAGATACGCAGTATTTT.

This clonotype was counted only a few times. This rearrangement joins TRBV2 to TRBJ2-5, with 7 bases aligning to TRBD1. The CDR3 has 15 residues. The J segment lost 1 base and the V segment lost 7 bases, leaving 9 bases of the junction unmatched. Germline V gives CDR1 SNHLY, CDR2 FYNNEI. DNA of the CDR3: TGTGCCAGCAATATCGGGACAGTTCCCCAAGAGACCCAGTACTTC. Translation gives CASNIGTVPQETQYF.

The DNA for the CDR3 is TGTGCCAGCAGTTCCAACAAAAACATTCAGTACTTC. Protein product: CASSSNKNIQYF. This sequence joins TRBV9 and TRBJ2-4, with D hard to call. This CDR3 has 12 amino acids. Germline values: CDR1 SGDLS, CDR2 YYNGEE. V was clipped by 5 bases and J by 3 bases, with 6 bases between them.

The chain joins TRBV7-3 to TRBJ2-3; 7 nucleotides agree with TRBD2. V lost 0 bases, J lost 0 bases, and 3 bases stayed unmatched. In germline, CDR1 is SGHTA, CDR2 FQGTGA. The CDR3 totals 16 residues. CDR3 residues: CASSLTGRGSTDTQYF. Written as DNA, the CDR3 is TGTGCCAGCAGCTTAACAGGGCGGGGGAGCACAGATACGCAGTATTTT.

This chain links TRBV6-6 with TRBJ2-5, with 10 positions matching TRBD1. The ends lost 6 bases at V and 4 bases at J; junction bases unmatched: 11. Per the germline V gene, CDR1 is MNHNY and CDR2 is SVGAGI (reference sequence). The CDR3 spans 16 residues. CDR3 in amino acids: CASRENGQGGGETQYF. The CDR3 region has the DNA TGTGCCAGCAGGGAAAATGGACAGGGGGGAGGAGAGACCCAGTACTTC.

Notes on this clonotype: This may stem from a read error, because a much larger clone lies one nucleotide away. The chain is built from TRBV4-3 and TRBJ2-5; 12 nucleotides align to TRBD2. Near its end, the DNA agrees better with TRBJ2-7, so the J call may be wrong. There are 17 residues in the CDR3. The V gene's germline CDR1 is LGHNA and CDR2 YSLEER. The CDR3 coding sequence is TGCGCCAGCAGCCAAGGTCAGTCTAGCGGGAGGGCGCGCGAGCAGTACTTC. Translated: CASSQGQSSGRAREQYF.

This chain connects TRBV28 to TRBJ2-4, with no clear D. The J call is in doubt because the DNA end fits TRBJ2-5 better. The CDR3 runs to 16 residues. From germline, CDR1 is MDHEN and CDR2 SYDVKM. CDR3 loop: CASSKTDGRLEETQYF. The CDR3, as DNA: TGTGCCAGCAGCAAAACCGACGGCAGGTTAGAAGAGACCCAGTACTTC.

The V call is TRBV24-1, the J call TRBJ2-1; D call uncertain. V shed 6 bases and J shed 8 bases, with 10 bases lying between them. Germline-derived CDR1 and CDR2 are KGHDR and SFDVKD. The CDR3 loop spans 12 amino acids. The CDR3 sequence is CATSTFGHEQFF. CDR3 nucleotides: TGTGCCACCAGTACGTTTGGACATGAGCAGTTCTTC.